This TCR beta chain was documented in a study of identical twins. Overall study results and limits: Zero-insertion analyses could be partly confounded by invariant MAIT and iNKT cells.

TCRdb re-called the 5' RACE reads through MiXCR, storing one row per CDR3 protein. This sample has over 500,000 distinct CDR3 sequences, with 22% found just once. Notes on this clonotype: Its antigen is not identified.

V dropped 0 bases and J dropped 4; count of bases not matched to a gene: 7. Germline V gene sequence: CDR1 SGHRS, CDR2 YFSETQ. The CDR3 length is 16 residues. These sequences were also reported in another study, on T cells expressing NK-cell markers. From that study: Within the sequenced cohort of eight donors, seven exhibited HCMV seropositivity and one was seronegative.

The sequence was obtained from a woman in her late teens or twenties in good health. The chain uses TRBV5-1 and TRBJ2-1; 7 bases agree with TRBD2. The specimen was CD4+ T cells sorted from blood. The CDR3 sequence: CASSLALAVQYNEQFF. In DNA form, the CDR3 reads TGCGCCAGCAGCTTGGCCCTAGCGGTACAGTACAATGAGCAGTTCTTC.